This is a list of T cell receptor beta chains from one sample in a study of T cells in Graves' hyperthyroidism and ophthalmopathy. TCRdb re-derived calls from the multiplex PCR reads in MiXCR, one entry per CDR3 protein. The sample has roughly 500,000 distinct CDR3 sequences, about 46% seen once; the top ten hold about two fifths. The specimen was peripheral blood or thyroid tissue (not recorded which). The receptors were gathered from an adult woman with Graves' disease, either hyperthyroidism or ophthalmopathy (not recorded which). The CDR3 runs from the conserved cysteine through the conserved F or W. The D gene is left open where the match is weak. Expanded clones are given a class, and other clones once, few, many or no size at all.

d_call	j_call	v_call	clone_size	cdr3_aa	cdr3_nt
-	TRBJ1-2	TRBV5-1	many	CASSLGSPNYGYTF	TGCGCCAGCAGCTTGGGCAGTCCTAACTATGGCTACACCTTC
TRBD2	TRBJ2-6	TRBV7-2	many	CASSSLPAGVSGANVLTF	TGTGCCAGCAGCTCCCTCCCAGCGGGAGTCTCTGGGGCCAACGTCCTGACTTTC
-	TRBJ2-6	TRBV7-8	-	CASSLGVSGTGANVLTF	TGTGCCAGCAGCTTAGGGGTCAGTGGAACTGGGGCCAACGTCCTGACTTTC
-	TRBJ1-5	TRBV7-8	few	CASSLGTVVGQPQHF	TGTGCCAGCAGCTTAGGGACAGTCGTGGGTCAGCCCCAGCATTTT
-	TRBJ1-2	TRBV9	-	CASSLDPRDYGYTF	TGTGCCAGCAGCTTGGACCCCCGGGACTATGGCTACACCTTC
-	TRBJ1-6	TRBV20-1	-	CSCGTSGNSPLHF	TGCAGTTGCGGGACTAGCGGGAATTCACCCCTCCACTTT
-	TRBJ1-2	TRBV7-2	few	CASSYTFGNYGYTF	TGTGCCAGCAGCTATACTTTCGGGAACTATGGCTACACCTTC
-	TRBJ2-7	TRBV10-3	-	CAIRGRYEQYF	TGTGCCATCAGGGGGCGATACGAGCAGTACTTC
TRBD2	TRBJ2-5	TRBV2	-	CASRGGRGETQYF	TGTGCCAGCAGGGGCGGGAGAGGTGAGACCCAGTACTTC
-	TRBJ2-7	TRBV5-1	-	CASSFDGELQGEQYF	TGCGCCAGCAGCTTTGACGGTGAGCTACAAGGCGAGCAGTACTTC
-	TRBJ1-3	TRBV6-6	many	CASSPGGRGGNTIYF	TGTGCCAGCAGTCCCGGGGGCAGGGGTGGAAACACCATATATTTT
-	TRBJ1-4	TRBV7-2	many	CASSLLGTPNEKLFF	TGTGCCAGCAGCTTATTGGGGACGCCTAATGAAAAACTGTTTTTT
-	TRBJ2-5	TRBV15	-	CATSRGLNGMQETQYF	TGTGCCACCAGCAGAGGACTCAACGGCATGCAAGAGACCCAGTACTTC
TRBD1	TRBJ2-6	TRBV5-1	-	CASSNRGRANVLTF	TGCGCCAGCAGCAACAGGGGGCGGGCCAACGTCCTGACTTTC
-	TRBJ1-1	TRBV29-1	-	CSVEWGLNTEAFF	TGCAGCGTTGAATGGGGGCTGAACACTGAAGCTTTCTTT
-	TRBJ2-2	TRBV29-1	many	CSVRTFHTGELFF	TGCAGCGTGAGAACTTTCCACACCGGGGAGCTGTTTTTT
-	TRBJ1-2	TRBV29-1	few	CSVEGGLGYTF	TGCAGCGTTGAAGGGGGCCTTGGCTACACCTTC
-	TRBJ2-2	TRBV25-1	many	CAGSAPLNTGELFF	TGTGCCGGCAGTGCCCCACTTAACACCGGGGAGCTGTTTTTT
TRBD1	TRBJ1-4	TRBV24-1	-	CAASDRDKLFF	TGTGCCGCCTCGGACAGGGACAAACTGTTTTTT
-	TRBJ1-4	TRBV7-2	many	CASSLDSSTNEKLFF	TGTGCCAGCAGCTTGGACAGTTCAACTAATGAAAAACTGTTTTTT
TRBD1	TRBJ1-1	TRBV5-1	many	CASSPDRGGNTEAFF	TGCGCCAGCAGCCCAGACAGGGGTGGGAACACTGAAGCTTTCTTT
-	TRBJ2-2	TRBV20-1	many	CSARDNPRAGNTGELFF	TGCAGTGCTAGAGATAACCCTCGGGCGGGGAACACCGGGGAGCTGTTTTTT
TRBD1	TRBJ2-5	TRBV20-1	-	CSARETGGQETQYF	TGCAGTGCTAGGGAAACAGGGGGGCAAGAGACCCAGTACTTC
-	TRBJ1-1	TRBV7-2	-	CASSLAGLVTEAFF	TGTGCCAGCAGCTTAGCAGGGTTGGTCACTGAAGCTTTCTTT
-	TRBJ1-5	TRBV19	-	CASSISEYSNQPQHF	TGTGCCAGTAGTATATCCGAATATAGCAATCAGCCCCAGCATTTT
-	TRBJ2-5	TRBV7-9	few	CASSRQKQETQYF	TGTGCCAGCAGCCGACAGAAGCAAGAGACCCAGTACTTC
-	TRBJ2-7	TRBV7-9	many	CASSRVSTYEQYF	TGTGCCAGCAGTAGGGTAAGCACCTACGAGCAGTACTTC
-	TRBJ1-2	TRBV2	many	CATPTLTPANYGYTF	TGTGCCACTCCGACCCTCACACCAGCTAACTATGGCTACACCTTC
-	TRBJ2-5	TRBV28	-	CASSRPGDKGETQYF	TGTGCCAGCAGCCGCCCTGGGGACAAAGGAGAGACCCAGTACTTC
-	TRBJ1-3	TRBV2	few	CASSVQGTGNTIYF	TGTGCCAGCAGCGTGCAAGGGACTGGAAACACCATATATTTT
TRBD2	TRBJ2-7	TRBV29-1	few	CSDGTTYEQYF	TGCAGCGACGGGACTACCTACGAGCAGTACTTC
-	TRBJ1-2	TRBV7-9	few	CASSHGTLGGYTF	TGTGCCAGCAGCCACGGCACTTTAGGAGGCTACACCTTC
-	TRBJ1-6	TRBV20-1	many	CSAREGHRDSPLHF	TGCAGTGCTAGAGAGGGACATAGGGATTCACCCCTCCACTTT
-	TRBJ1-1	TRBV20-1	-	CSAGQGWTEAFF	TGCAGTGCTGGGCAGGGTTGGACTGAAGCTTTCTTT
-	TRBJ1-1	TRBV10-3	-	CASDVGERWSTEAFF	TGTGCCAGCGACGTCGGGGAGAGATGGAGCACTGAAGCTTTCTTT
-	TRBJ1-6	TRBV6-2/TRBV6-3	many	CASHLSPGDSPLHF	TGTGCCAGCCACTTGTCGCCCGGTGATTCACCCCTCCACTTT
-	TRBJ2-2	TRBV3-1	-	CASSHAGELLF	TGTGCCAGCAGCCACGCCGGGGAGCTGCTTTTT
-	TRBJ2-6	TRBV11-2	once	CASSLGGTKLSSGANVLTF	TGTGCCAGCAGTTTAGGGGGAACGAAACTCAGCTCTGGGGCCAACGTCCTGACTTTC
-	TRBJ1-4	TRBV14	-	CASSVPFF	TGTGCCAGCAGCGTCCCGTTTTTT
-	TRBJ2-2	TRBV4-3	-	CASSRGAGVVGNTGELFF	TGCGCCAGCAGCAGGGGGGCCGGCGTAGTTGGGAACACCGGGGAGCTGTTTTTT
-	TRBJ1-5	TRBV2	many	CASRNRADRDQPQHF	TGTGCCAGCAGAAATAGGGCCGACCGTGATCAGCCCCAGCATTTT
-	TRBJ1-2	TRBV29-1	-	CSVEGSFTAMEGYTF	TGCAGCGTTGAAGGGTCCTTTACAGCAATGGAGGGCTACACCTTC
-	TRBJ1-2	TRBV11-2	few	CASIMEANYGYTF	TGTGCCAGCATTATGGAGGCGAACTATGGCTACACCTTC
-	TRBJ1-3	TRBV19	once	CASSGWNTIYF	TGTGCCAGTTCAGGTTGGAACACCATATATTTT